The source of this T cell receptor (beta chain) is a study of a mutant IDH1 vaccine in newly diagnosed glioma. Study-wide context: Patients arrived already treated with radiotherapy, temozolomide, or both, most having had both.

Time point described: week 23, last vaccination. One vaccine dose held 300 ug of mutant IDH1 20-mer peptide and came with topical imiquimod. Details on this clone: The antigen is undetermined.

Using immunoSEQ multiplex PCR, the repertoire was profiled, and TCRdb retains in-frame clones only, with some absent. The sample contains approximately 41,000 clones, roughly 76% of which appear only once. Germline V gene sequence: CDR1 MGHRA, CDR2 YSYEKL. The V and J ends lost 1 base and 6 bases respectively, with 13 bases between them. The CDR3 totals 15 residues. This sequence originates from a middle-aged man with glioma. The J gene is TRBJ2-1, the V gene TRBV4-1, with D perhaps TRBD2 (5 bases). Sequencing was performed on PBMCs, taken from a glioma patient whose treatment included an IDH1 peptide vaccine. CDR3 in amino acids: CASSQARVGGNEQFF. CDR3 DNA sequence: TGCGCCAGCAGCCAAGCGAGGGTCGGAGGCAATGAGCAGTTCTTC.